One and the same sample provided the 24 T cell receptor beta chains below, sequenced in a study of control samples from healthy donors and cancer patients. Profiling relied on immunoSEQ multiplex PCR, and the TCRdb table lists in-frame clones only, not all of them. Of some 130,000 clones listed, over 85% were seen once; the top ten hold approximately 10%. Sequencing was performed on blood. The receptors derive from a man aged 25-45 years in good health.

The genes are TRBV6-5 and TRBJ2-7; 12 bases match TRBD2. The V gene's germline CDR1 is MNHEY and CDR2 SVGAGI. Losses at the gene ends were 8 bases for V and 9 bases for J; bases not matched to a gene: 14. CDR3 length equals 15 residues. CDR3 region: CASAWGTSGPHGQYF. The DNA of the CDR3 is TGTGCCAGCGCCTGGGGGACTAGCGGGCCCCATGGGCAGTACTTC.

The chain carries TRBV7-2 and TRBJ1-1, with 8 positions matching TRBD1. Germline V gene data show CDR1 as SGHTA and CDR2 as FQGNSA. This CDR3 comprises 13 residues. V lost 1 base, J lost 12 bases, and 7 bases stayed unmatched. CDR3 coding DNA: TGTGCCAGCAGCTTAGACAGGGGGTTGTCGACTTTCTTT. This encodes CASSLDRGLSTFF.

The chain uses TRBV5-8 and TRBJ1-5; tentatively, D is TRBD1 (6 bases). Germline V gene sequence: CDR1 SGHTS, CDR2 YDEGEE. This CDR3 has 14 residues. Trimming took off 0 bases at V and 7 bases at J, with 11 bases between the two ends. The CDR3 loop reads CASSLEQGGQPQHF. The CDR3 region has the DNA TGTGCCAGCAGCTTGGAACAGGGTGGGCAGCCCCAGCATTTT.

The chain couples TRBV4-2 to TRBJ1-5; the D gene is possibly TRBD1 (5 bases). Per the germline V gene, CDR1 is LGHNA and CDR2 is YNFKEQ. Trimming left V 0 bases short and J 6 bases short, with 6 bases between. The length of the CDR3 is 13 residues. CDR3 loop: CASSQDRGQPQHF. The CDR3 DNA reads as TGTGCCAGCAGCCAAGATAGGGGTCAGCCCCAGCATTTT.

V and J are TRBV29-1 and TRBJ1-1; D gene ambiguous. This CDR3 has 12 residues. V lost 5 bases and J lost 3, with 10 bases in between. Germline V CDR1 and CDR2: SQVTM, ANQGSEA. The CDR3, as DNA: TGCAGCGTTCAGGTTAGGTACACTGAAGCTTTCTTT. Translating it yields CSVQVRYTEAFF.

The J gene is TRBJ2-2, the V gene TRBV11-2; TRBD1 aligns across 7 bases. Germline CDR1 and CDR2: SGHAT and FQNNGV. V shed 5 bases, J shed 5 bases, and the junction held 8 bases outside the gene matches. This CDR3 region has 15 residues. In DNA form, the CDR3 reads TGTGCCAGCAGCCCCGGGACAGTTCAAACCGGGGAGCTGTTTTTT. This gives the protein CASSPGTVQTGELFF. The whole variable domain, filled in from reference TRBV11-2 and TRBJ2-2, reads EAGVAQSPRYKIIEKRQSVAFWCNPISGHATLYWYQQILGQGPKLLIQFQNNGVVDDSQLPKDRFSAERLKGVDSTLKIQPAKLEDSAVYLCASSPGTVQTGELFFGEGSRLTVL.

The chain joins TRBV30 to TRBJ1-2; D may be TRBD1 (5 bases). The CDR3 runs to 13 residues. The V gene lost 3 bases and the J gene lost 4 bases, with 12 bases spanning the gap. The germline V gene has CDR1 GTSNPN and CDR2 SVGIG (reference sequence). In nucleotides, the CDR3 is TGTGCCTGGAGCTCCCGGGGGATCTATGGCTACACCTTC. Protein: CAWSSRGIYGYTF.

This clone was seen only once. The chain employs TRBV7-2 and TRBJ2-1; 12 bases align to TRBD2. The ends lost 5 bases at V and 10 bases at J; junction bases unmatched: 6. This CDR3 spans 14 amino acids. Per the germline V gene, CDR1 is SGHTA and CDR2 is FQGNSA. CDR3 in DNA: TGTGCCAGCAGCGGACTAGCGGGGTCCGTGGAGCAGTTCTTC. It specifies CASSGLAGSVEQFF.

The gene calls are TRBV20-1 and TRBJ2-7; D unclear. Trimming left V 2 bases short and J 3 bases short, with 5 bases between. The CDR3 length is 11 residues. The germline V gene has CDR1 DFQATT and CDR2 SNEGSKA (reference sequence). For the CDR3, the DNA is TGCAGTGCTAGACAGATCTACGAGCAGTACTTC. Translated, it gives CSARQIYEQYF.

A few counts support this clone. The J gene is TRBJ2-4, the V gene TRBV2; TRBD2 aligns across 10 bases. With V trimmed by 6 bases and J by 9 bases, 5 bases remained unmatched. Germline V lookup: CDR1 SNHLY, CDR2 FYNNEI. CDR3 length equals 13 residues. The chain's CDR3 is CASRGSGRAIQYF. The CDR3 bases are TGTGCCAGCAGGGGGAGCGGGAGGGCCATTCAGTACTTC.

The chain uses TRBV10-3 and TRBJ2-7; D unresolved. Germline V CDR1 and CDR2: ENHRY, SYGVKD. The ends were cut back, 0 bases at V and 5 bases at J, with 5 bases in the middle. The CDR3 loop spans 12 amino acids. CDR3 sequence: CAISESGDEQYF. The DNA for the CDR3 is TGTGCCATCAGTGAGTCGGGCGACGAGCAGTACTTC.

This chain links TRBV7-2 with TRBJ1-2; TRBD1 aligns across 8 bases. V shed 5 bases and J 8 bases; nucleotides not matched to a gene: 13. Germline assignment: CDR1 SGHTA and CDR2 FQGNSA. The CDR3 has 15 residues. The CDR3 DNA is TGTGCCAGCAGCAGACAGGGGACTATGGGTCTGGGCTACACCTTC. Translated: CASSRQGTMGLGYTF.

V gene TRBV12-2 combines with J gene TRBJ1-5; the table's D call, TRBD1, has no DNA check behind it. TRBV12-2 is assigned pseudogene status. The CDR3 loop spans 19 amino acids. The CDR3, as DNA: TGTGCAAGTCGCTGTCCCGGGGACAGGGGAAGATTCGTCAATCAGCCCCAGCATTTT. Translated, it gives CASRCPGDRGRFVNQPQHF.

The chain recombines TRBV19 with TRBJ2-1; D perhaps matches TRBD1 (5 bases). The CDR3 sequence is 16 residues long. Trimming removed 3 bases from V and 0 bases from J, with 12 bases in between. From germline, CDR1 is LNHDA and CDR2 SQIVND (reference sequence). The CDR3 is CASSIFDSASYNEQFF. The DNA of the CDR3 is TGTGCCAGTAGTATCTTCGACAGTGCCTCCTACAATGAGCAGTTCTTC.

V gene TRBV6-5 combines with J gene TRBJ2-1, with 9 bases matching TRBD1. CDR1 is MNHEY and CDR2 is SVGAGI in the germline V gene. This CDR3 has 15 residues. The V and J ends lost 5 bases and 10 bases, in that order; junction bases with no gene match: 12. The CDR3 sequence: CASSHPDRGAGEQFF. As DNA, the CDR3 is TGTGCCAGCAGTCACCCGGACAGGGGCGCTGGGGAGCAGTTCTTC.

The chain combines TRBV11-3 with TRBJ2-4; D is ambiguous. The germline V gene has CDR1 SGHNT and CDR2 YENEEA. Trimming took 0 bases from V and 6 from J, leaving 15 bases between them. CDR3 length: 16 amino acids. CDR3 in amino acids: CASSLEAAWQRNIQYF. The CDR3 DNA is TGTGCCAGCAGCTTAGAAGCTGCGTGGCAGCGAAACATTCAGTACTTC.

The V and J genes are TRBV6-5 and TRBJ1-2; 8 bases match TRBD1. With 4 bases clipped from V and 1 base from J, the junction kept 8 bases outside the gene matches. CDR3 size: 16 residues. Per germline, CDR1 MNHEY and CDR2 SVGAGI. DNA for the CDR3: TGTGCCAGCAGTTCTCAGGGGGCGAATTTTAACTATGGCTACACCTTC. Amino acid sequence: CASSSQGANFNYGYTF.

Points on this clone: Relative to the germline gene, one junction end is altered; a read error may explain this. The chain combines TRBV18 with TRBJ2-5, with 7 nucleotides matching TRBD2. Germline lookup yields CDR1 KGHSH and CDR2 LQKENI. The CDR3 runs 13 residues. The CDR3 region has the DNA TGTGCCAGCTCACCATTCGCCCTAGCGGACTACGACTTC. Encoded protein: CASSPFALADYDF.

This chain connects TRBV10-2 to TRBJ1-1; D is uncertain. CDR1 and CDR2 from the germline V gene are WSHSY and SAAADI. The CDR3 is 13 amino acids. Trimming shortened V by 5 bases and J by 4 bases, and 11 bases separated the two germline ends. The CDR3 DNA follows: TGCGCCAGCAGTTTAGGCCGGAGCACTGAAGCTTTCTTT. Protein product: CASSLGRSTEAFF.

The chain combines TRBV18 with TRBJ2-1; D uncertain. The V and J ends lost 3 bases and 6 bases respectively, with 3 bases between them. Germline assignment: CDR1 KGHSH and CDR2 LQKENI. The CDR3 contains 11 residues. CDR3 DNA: TGTGCCAGCTCACCGGCCAATGAGCAGTTCTTC. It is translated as CASSPANEQFF.

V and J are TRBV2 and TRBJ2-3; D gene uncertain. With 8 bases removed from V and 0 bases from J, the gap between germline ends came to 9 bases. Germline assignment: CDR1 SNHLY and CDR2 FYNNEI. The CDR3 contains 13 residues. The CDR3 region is CASLKSSTDTQYF. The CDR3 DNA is TGTGCCAGCTTAAAATCTAGCACAGATACGCAGTATTTT.

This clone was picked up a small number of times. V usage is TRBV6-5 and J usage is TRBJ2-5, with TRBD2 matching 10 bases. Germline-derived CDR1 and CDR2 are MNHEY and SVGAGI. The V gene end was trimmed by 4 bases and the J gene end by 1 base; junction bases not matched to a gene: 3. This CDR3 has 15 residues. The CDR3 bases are TGTGCCAGCAGTTGGGCTAGCGGGGGCCAAGAGACCCAGTACTTC. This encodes CASSWASGGQETQYF.

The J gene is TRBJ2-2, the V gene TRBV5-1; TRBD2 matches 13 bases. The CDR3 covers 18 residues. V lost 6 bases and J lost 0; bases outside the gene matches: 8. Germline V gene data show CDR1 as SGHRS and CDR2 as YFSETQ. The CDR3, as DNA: TGCGCCAGCACCCCGGGACTAGCGGGACCCACGAACACCGGGGAGCTGTTTTTT. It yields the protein CASTPGLAGPTNTGELFF.

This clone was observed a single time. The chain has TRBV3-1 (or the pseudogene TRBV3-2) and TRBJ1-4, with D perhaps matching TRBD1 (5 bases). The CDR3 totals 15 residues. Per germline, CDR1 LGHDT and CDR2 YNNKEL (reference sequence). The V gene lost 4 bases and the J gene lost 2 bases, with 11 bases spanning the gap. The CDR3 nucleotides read TGTGCCAGCAGCCCGAGACAGCTCACTAATGAAAAACTGTTTTTT. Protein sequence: CASSPRQLTNEKLFF.